Given below is one T cell receptor beta chain in context. The antigen is not known. The data derive from a study of T-cell memory formation after mild COVID-19. Study results and caveats: Day 15 to 85 contracting clones showed balanced CD4/CD8; day 15 to 37 expanders favored CD4+.

TCRdb re-analysed the 5' RACE reads in MiXCR, keeping a single row per CDR3 protein. The table has 450,000 or so distinct CDR3 sequences, around a quarter seen once; the top ten hold approximately 12%. From germline, CDR1 is LGHDT and CDR2 YNNKEL (reference sequence). CDR3 length equals 17 residues. Deletions cut 1 base from V and 6 bases from J, with 19 bases between. The origin of this receptor is an adult woman who had mild COVID-19 (a few samples of this study predate the infection). Cell type and time point are not known. Sequencing was done on a sample of PBMCs or a T cell subset sorted from them (not recorded which). The chain recombines TRBV3-1 with TRBJ2-1, with D possibly TRBD2 on 6 matching bases. The CDR3 bases are TGTGCCAGCAGCCAAGGGGGGGTCAGGGTAGTCCGCAATGAGCAGTTCTTC. Translation gives CASSQGGVRVVRNEQFF.